What follows describes a single T cell receptor (beta chain). From germline, CDR1 is SGHRS and CDR2 YFSETQ. Trimming took 2 bases from V and 4 from J, leaving 16 bases between them. The CDR3 is 17 residues long. The sample originates from a study of blood T cell repertoires in COVID-19. Libraries were prepared by immunoSEQ multiplex PCR; TCRdb keeps only in-frame clonotypes and omits some of them. The sample holds over 200,000 clones, roughly 85% seen once. The material sequenced was PBMCs or T cells enriched from blood (not recorded which). J is TRBJ2-6 and V is TRBV5-1; a weak D match, TRBD2 (5 bases). The source is a young man who had recovered from COVID-19. In nucleotides, the CDR3 is TGCGCCAGCAGCTTTTCCCCGGGGAATGGCGGGGCCAACGTCCTGACTTTC. Its protein is CASSFSPGNGGANVLTF.